These T cell receptor beta chains were read from a single sample in a study of CD8 T cells in Susac syndrome. MiXCR was run by TCRdb on the immunoSEQ multiplex PCR reads, yielding one entry per CDR3 protein. The table lists around 170,000 distinct CDR3 sequences, under 97% of them singletons, with approximately 0.1% in the top ten. Sequencing was performed on CD4+ T cells from PBMCs. The receptors derive from a human donor with Susac syndrome. CDR3s include the opening cysteine and the closing phenylalanine or tryptophan. D genes are given only for firm matches. Some rows mark clone size as missing; the rest say once, few, many or name a class of expanded clone.

J | size | D | V | CDR3 | DNA
TRBJ2-4 | NA | TRBD1 | TRBV20-1 | CSGGGRGNIQYF | TGCAGTGGAGGGGGCCGGGGAAACATTCAGTACTTC
TRBJ2-1 | NA | TRBD2 | TRBV2 | CASSAASGAIEQFF | TGTGCCAGCAGTGCGGCTAGCGGGGCCATTGAGCAGTTCTTC
TRBJ1-2 | NA | TRBD1 | TRBV6-5 | CASTKGAVGYGYTF | TGTGCCAGCACGAAGGGGGCGGTTGGCTATGGCTACACCTTC
TRBJ2-5 | NA | TRBD2 | TRBV2 | CASRLAGGQETQYF | TGTGCCAGCAGGTTAGCGGGGGGTCAAGAGACCCAGTACTTC
TRBJ2-7 | NA | TRBD1 | TRBV29-1 | CSALGTGYYEQYF | TGCAGCGCCCTGGGGACAGGATACTACGAGCAGTACTTC
TRBJ2-7 | NA | NA | TRBV3-1 | CASSQEIPGSSYEQYF | TGTGCCAGCAGCCAAGAGATTCCGGGGAGCTCCTACGAGCAGTACTTC
TRBJ2-7 | once | TRBD1 | TRBV9 | CASSPRDRGKIWNEQYF | TGTGCCAGCAGCCCCCGGGACAGGGGGAAGATCTGGAACGAGCAGTACTTC
TRBJ2-3 | NA | NA | TRBV2 | CASRGNPGTDTQYF | TGTGCCAGCAGGGGGAATCCGGGGACAGATACGCAGTATTTT
TRBJ2-3 | NA | NA | TRBV19 | CASGGGVDTQYF | TGTGCAAGTGGTGGAGGGGTGGATACGCAGTATTTT
TRBJ2-3 | NA | NA | TRBV4-1 | CASSEIQGLSTDTQYF | TGCGCCAGCAGCGAAATACAGGGTCTGAGCACAGATACGCAGTATTTT
TRBJ2-1 | once | TRBD1 | TRBV7-2 | CASSPDRVREQFF | TGTGCCAGCAGCCCGGACAGGGTGAGGGAGCAGTTCTTC
TRBJ2-7 | NA | TRBD2 | TRBV6-1 | CASRRGLTSGVPYEQYF | TGTGCCAGCAGACGGGGCCTTACTAGCGGGGTACCCTACGAGCAGTACTTC
TRBJ2-3 | NA | TRBD2 | TRBV20-1 | CSARGLAGGTDTQYF | TGCAGTGCTAGGGGGCTAGCGGGCGGCACAGATACGCAGTATTTT
TRBJ1-4 | NA | NA | TRBV19 | CASSYDGYEYEKLFF | TGTGCCAGTAGTTACGACGGATATGAATATGAAAAACTGTTTTTT
TRBJ2-5 | NA | NA | TRBV5-1 | CASSLGIGQETQYF | TGCGCCAGCAGCTTGGGGATCGGCCAAGAGACCCAGTACTTC
TRBJ1-1 | NA | NA | TRBV30 | CAWDIGNTEAFF | TGTGCCTGGGACATTGGGAACACTGAAGCTTTCTTT
TRBJ2-2 | NA | NA | TRBV20-1 | CSARGLDGGELFF | TGCAGTGCTAGGGGTCTAGATGGCGGGGAGCTGTTTTTT
TRBJ2-2 | NA | NA | TRBV3-1 | CASSQDSSGRELFF | TGTGCCAGCAGCCAAGATTCCTCGGGAAGGGAGCTGTTTTTT
TRBJ1-5 | NA | TRBD1 | TRBV4-2 | CASGGTGDNQPQHF | TGTGCCAGCGGTGGGACAGGGGACAATCAGCCCCAGCATTTT
TRBJ2-5 | few | NA | TRBV4-1 | CASSQDLETQYF | TGCGCCAGCAGCCAAGATTTGGAGACCCAGTACTTC
TRBJ2-2 | once | NA | TRBV3-1 | CASSTSRGTGELFF | TGTGCCAGCAGCACCTCGCGGGGCACCGGGGAGCTGTTTTTT
TRBJ1-3 | NA | NA | TRBV9 | CASSSRTAGNTIYF | TGTGCCAGCAGCTCCCGGACAGCTGGAAACACCATATATTTT
TRBJ1-2 | few | TRBD1 | TRBV11-2 | CASSPSQGAHGYTF | TGTGCCAGCAGCCCCTCCCAGGGGGCGCATGGCTACACCTTC
TRBJ1-2 | NA | NA | TRBV3-1 | CASSQDPVLSNYGYTF | TGTGCCAGCAGCCAAGATCCGGTTCTGTCTAACTATGGCTACACCTTC
TRBJ2-7 | NA | NA | TRBV21-1 | CASSKVRVPGYEQYF | TGTGCCAGCAGCAAAGTGCGGGTCCCCGGGTACGAGCAGTACTTC
TRBJ2-3 | NA | TRBD2 | TRBV20-1 | CSASPLSLTSRDTQYF | TGCAGTGCTAGCCCCCTTTCGTTGACTAGCCGGGATACGCAGTATTTT
TRBJ1-5 | NA | TRBD1 | TRBV25-1 | CASSGDWDSRYSNQPQHF | TGTGCCAGCAGTGGGGATTGGGACAGCCGCTATAGCAATCAGCCCCAGCATTTT
TRBJ2-7 | NA | TRBD2 | TRBV20-1 | CSADSGGVAYEQYF | TGCAGTGCCGACAGCGGGGGGGTCGCCTACGAGCAGTACTTC
TRBJ1-6 | NA | NA | TRBV20-1 | CSASQPDSSLHF | TGCAGTGCTTCTCAACCCGATTCATCCCTCCACTTT
TRBJ2-1 | NA | NA | TRBV29-1 | CSVEESGGGNEQFF | TGCAGCGTTGAAGAATCAGGGGGAGGGAATGAGCAGTTCTTC
TRBJ1-3 | NA | NA | TRBV30 | CAWSFRKSGNTIYF | TGTGCCTGGAGCTTCCGTAAATCTGGAAACACCATATATTTT
TRBJ2-1 | NA | NA | TRBV7-9 | CASSLAGGTGEQFF | TGTGCCAGCAGCTTGGCCGGAGGGACCGGTGAGCAGTTCTTC
TRBJ2-5 | once | NA | TRBV7-9 | CASSLGVTQETQYF | TGTGCCAGCAGCTTAGGAGTAACCCAAGAGACCCAGTACTTC
TRBJ1-6 | NA | TRBD1 | TRBV29-1 | CSATETGYNSPLHF | TGCAGCGCGACTGAGACAGGGTATAATTCACCCCTCCACTTT
TRBJ1-5 | NA | TRBD1 | TRBV7-9 | CASSFDRGNQPQHF | TGTGCCAGCAGCTTTGACAGGGGCAATCAGCCCCAGCATTTT
TRBJ2-7 | NA | NA | TRBV20-1 | CSARGIASSYEQYF | TGCAGTGCTAGAGGGATAGCTAGCTCCTACGAGCAGTACTTC
TRBJ1-2 | NA | TRBD1 | TRBV7-6 | CASSQGASDYGYTF | TGTGCCAGCAGCCAGGGGGCATCGGACTATGGCTACACCTTC